A selection of T cell receptor beta chains follows, all from one sample in a study of blood T cells in healthy people across ages. TCRdb redid the calling of the 5' RACE reads with MiXCR, one entry per CDR3 protein. Here the sample spans 800,000 to 950,000 distinct CDR3 sequences, about 37% being singletons. Sequenced input: blood. These receptors originate from a man younger than 35 in good health. Each CDR3 is given with its conserved first and last residue. Each record gives: J gene, D gene, V gene, clone size, CDR3 DNA, CDR3 protein. A D gene is named only where the DNA matches it firmly. Not every row has a clone size; where given, it reads once, few, many or a size class.

>TRBJ1-5|-|TRBV12-3/TRBV12-4|-
TGTGCCAGCAGTGGGGCAGATAATCAGCCCCAGCATTTT
CASSGADNQPQHF
>TRBJ2-7|-|TRBV6-2/TRBV6-3|few
TGTGCCAGCAGTTACTCTTTTGAGGGTGGCAATGAGCAGTACTTC
CASSYSFEGGNEQYF
>TRBJ1-5|-|TRBV2|few
TGTGCCAGCAGTGAAATTAGTCAGCCCCAGCATTTT
CASSEISQPQHF
>TRBJ2-3|-|TRBV7-2|few
TGTGCCAGCAGCTTAGAAGGAGGGACGAATACGCAGTATTTT
CASSLEGGTNTQYF
>TRBJ2-3|-|TRBV5-1|few
TGCGCCAGCAGCGTCTCACCGCTAACAGATACGCAGTATTTT
CASSVSPLTDTQYF
>TRBJ1-1|-|TRBV4-3|many
TGCGCCAGCGGGGGACTGAACACTGAAGCTTTCTTT
CASGGLNTEAFF
>TRBJ2-7|-|TRBV6-2/TRBV6-3|-
TGTGCCAGCAGTCGAAGACAGAACTCCTACGAGCAGTACTTC
CASSRRQNSYEQYF
>TRBJ2-2|-|TRBV6-2/TRBV6-3|-
TGTGCCAGCAGTTGGGACCAACTAAACACCGGGGAGCTGTTTTTT
CASSWDQLNTGELFF
>TRBJ2-4|-|TRBV24-1|few
TGTGCCACCAGTGATCTGGGAGACAGTAAAAACATTCAGTACTTC
CATSDLGDSKNIQYF
>TRBJ2-2|-|TRBV15|-
TGTGCCACCAGCAGAGATTTGGTCGGTGGCAGGATGGCCGGGGAGCTGTTTTTT
CATSRDLVGGRMAGELFF
>TRBJ2-5|-|TRBV5-1|-
TGCGCCAGCAGACCAGGGTTCCACGAGACCCAGTACTTC
CASRPGFHETQYF
>TRBJ2-7|-|TRBV7-9|-
TGTGCCAGCAGCTCGGGGGCGATATACGAGCAGTACTTC
CASSSGAIYEQYF
>TRBJ2-4|-|TRBV12-3/TRBV12-4|many
TGTGCCAGCACTGAACCCCTGCGGAACATTCAGTACTTC
CASTEPLRNIQYF